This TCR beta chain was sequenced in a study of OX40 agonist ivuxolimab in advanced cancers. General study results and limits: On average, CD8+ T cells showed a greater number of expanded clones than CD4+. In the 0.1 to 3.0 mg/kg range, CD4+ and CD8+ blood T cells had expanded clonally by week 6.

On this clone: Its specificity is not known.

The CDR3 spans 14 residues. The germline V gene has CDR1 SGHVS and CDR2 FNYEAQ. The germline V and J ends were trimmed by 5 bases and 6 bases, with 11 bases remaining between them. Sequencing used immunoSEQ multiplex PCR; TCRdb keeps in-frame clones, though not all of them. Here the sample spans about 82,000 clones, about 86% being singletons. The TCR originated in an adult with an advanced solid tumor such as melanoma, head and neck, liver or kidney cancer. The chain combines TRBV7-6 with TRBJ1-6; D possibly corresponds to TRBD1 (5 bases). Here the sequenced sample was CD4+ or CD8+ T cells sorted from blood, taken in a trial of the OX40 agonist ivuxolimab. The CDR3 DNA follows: TGTGCCAGCAGCCCCCAGGGACCTAATTCACCCCTCCACTTT. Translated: CASSPQGPNSPLHF. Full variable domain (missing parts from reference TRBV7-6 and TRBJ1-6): GAGVSQSPRYKVTKRGQDVALRCDPISGHVSLYWYRQALGQGPEFLTYFNYEAQQDKSGLPNDRFSAERPEGSISTLTIQRTEQRDSAMYRCASSPQGPNSPLHFGNGTRLTVT.